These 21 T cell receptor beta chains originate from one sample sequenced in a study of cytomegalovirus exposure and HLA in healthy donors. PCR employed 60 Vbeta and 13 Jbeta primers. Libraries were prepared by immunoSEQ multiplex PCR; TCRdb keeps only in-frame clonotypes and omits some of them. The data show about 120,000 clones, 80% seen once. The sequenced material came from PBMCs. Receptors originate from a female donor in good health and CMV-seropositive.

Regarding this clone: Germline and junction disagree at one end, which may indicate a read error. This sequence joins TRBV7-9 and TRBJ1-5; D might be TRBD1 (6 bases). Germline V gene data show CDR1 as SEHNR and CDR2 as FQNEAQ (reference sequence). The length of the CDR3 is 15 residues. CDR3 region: CSSSLAGQYNQPQHF. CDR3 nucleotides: TGTTCCAGCAGCTTAGCCGGACAGTACAATCAGCCCCAGCATTTT.

The CDR3 reads CASTAQGEQFF. CDR3 nucleotide sequence: TGTGCCAGCACCGCCCAGGGTGAGCAGTTCTTC. The chain joins TRBV6-1 to TRBJ2-1; maybe TRBD1 (5 bases). Per germline, CDR1 MNHNS and CDR2 SASEGT. V lost 7 bases, J lost 9 bases, and 10 bases lay in between. The CDR3 is 11 residues long.

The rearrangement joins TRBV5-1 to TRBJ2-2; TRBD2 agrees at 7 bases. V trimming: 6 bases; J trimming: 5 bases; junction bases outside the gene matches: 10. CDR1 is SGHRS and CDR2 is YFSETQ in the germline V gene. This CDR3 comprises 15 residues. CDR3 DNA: TGCGCCAGCAACGAGATAGCGGGTCGGACCGGGGAGCTGTTTTTT. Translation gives CASNEIAGRTGELFF. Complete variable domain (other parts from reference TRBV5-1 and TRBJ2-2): KAGVTQTPRYLIKTRGQQVTLSCSPISGHRSVSWYQQTPGQGLQFLFEYFSETQRNKGNFPGRFSGRQFSNSRSEMNVSTLELGDSALYLCASNEIAGRTGELFFGEGSRLTVL.

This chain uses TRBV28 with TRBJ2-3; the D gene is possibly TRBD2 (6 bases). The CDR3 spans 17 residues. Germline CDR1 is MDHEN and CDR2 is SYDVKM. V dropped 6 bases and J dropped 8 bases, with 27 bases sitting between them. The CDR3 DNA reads TGTGCCAGCAGCCCTCCCGATGGCGGGGCATACATCTTTACGCAGTATTTT. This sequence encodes CASSPPDGGAYIFTQYF. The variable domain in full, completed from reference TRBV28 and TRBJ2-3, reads DVKVTQSSRYLVKRTGEKVFLECVQDMDHENMFWYRQDPGLGLRLIYFSYDVKMKEKGDIPEGYSVSREKKERFSLILESASTNQTSMYLCASSPPDGGAYIFTQYFGPGTRLTVL.

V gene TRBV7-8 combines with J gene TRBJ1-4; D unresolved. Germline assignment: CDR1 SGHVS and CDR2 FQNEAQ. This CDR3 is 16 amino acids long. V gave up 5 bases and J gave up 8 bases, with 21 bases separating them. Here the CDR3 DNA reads TGTGCCAGCAGCGTCCTGGCCTCTTCGGGGAAAGAAAAACTGTTTTTT. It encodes CASSVLASSGKEKLFF.

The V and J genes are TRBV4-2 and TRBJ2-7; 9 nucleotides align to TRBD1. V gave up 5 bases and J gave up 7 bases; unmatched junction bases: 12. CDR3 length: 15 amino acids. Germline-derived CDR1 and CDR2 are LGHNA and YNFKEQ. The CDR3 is CASSISGTGTGEQYF. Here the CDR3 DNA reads TGTGCCAGCAGCATTAGTGGGACAGGGACGGGTGAGCAGTACTTC.

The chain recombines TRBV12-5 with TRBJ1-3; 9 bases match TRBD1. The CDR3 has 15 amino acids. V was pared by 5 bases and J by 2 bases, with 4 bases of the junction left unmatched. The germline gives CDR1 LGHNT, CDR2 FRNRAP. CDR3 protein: CASGTGQGTGNTIYF. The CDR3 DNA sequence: TGTGCTAGTGGTACGGGACAGGGCACTGGAAACACCATATATTTT.

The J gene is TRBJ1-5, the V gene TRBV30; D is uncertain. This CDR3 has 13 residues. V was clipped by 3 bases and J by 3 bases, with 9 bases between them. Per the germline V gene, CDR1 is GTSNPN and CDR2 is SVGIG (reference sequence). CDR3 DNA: TGTGCCTGGAGCCCAGCGTTCAATCAGCCCCAGCATTTT. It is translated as CAWSPAFNQPQHF.

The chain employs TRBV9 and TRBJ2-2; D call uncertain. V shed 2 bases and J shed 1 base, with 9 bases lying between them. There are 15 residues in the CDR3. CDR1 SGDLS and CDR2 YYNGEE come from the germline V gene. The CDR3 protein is CASSVLSRNTGELFF. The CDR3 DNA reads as TGTGCCAGCAGCGTCCTCAGTCGGAACACCGGGGAGCTGTTTTTT. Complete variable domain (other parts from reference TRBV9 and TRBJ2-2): DSGVTQTPKHLITATGQRVTLRCSPRSGDLSVYWYQQSLDQGLQFLIQYYNGEERAKGNILERFSAQQFPDLHSELNLSSLELGDSALYFCASSVLSRNTGELFFGEGSRLTVL.

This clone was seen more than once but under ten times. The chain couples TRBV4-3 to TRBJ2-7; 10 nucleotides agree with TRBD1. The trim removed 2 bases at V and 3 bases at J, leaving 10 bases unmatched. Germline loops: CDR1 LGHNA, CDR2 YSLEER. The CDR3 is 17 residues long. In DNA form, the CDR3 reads TGCGCCAGCAGCCAACAAGAATATAGGACAGGGGGCTACGAGCAGTACTTC. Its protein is CASSQQEYRTGGYEQYF.

The CDR3 bases are TGCGCCAGCAGCTTACCAAGAGGGGCCCAAGCGGGGGACTCTACCGGGGAGCTGTTTTTT. It is translated as CASSLPRGAQAGDSTGELFF. This chain links TRBV5-1 with TRBJ2-2; 8 bases map to TRBD2. The V gene end was trimmed by 2 bases and the J gene end by 5 bases; junction bases not matched to a gene: 20. The germline V gene encodes CDR1 SGHRS and CDR2 YFSETQ. The CDR3 loop spans 20 amino acids.

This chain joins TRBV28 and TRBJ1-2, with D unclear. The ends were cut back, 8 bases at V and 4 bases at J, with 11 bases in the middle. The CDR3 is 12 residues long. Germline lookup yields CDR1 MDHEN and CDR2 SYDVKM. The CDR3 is CASALEGYGYTF. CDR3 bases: TGTGCCAGCGCCTTAGAGGGCTATGGCTACACCTTC.

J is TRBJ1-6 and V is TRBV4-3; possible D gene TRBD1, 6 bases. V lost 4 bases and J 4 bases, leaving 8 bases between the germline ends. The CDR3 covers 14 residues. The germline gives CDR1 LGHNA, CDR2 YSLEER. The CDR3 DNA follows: TGCGCCAGCAGCCCCGGACAGTATAATTCACCCCTCCACTTT. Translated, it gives CASSPGQYNSPLHF.

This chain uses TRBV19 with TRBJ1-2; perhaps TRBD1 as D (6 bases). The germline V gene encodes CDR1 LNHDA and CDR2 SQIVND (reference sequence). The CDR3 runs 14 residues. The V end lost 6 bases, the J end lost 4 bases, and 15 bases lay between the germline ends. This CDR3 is CASSLQGIRYGYTF. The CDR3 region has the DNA TGTGCCAGTAGCCTACAGGGTATTCGCTATGGCTACACCTTC.

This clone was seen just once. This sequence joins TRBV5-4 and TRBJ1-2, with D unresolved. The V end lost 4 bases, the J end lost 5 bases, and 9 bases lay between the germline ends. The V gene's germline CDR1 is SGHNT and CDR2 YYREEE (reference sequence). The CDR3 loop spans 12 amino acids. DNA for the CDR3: TGTGCCAGCAGCGGAGAGAGTTATGGCTACACCTTC. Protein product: CASSGESYGYTF. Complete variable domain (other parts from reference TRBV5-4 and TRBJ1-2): ETGVTQSPTHLIKTRGQQVTLRCSSQSGHNTVSWYQQALGQGPQFIFQYYREEENGRGNFPPRFSGLQFPNYSSELNVNALELDDSALYLCASSGESYGYTFGSGTRLTVV.

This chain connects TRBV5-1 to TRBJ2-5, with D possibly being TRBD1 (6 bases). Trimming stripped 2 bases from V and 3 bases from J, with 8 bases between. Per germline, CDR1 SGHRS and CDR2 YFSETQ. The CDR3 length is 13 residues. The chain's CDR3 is CASSFRGKETQYF. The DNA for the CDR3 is TGCGCCAGCAGCTTCAGGGGAAAAGAGACCCAGTACTTC.

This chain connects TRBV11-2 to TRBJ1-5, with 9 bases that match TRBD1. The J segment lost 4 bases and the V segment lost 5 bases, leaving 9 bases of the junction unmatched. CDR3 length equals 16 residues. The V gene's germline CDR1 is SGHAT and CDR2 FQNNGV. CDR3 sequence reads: CASSPGTGYGNQPQHF. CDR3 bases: TGTGCCAGCAGCCCGGGGACAGGGTATGGGAATCAGCCCCAGCATTTT.

In DNA form, the CDR3 reads TGTGCCAGCAGCGACCGGGACAGGGGAAACGAGCAGTACTTC. Translated, it gives CASSDRDRGNEQYF. V usage is TRBV9 and J usage is TRBJ2-7, with 10 bases that match TRBD1. The CDR3 loop spans 14 amino acids. Trimming removed 3 bases from V and 5 bases from J; junction bases left unmatched: 5. Germline CDR1 and CDR2: SGDLS and YYNGEE.

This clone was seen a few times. The CDR3 region is CASSEMGPYNEQFF. The CDR3 DNA reads as TGTGCCAGCAGTGAAATGGGCCCCTACAATGAGCAGTTCTTC. The chain couples TRBV6-1 to TRBJ2-1; no firm D call. V lost 2 bases and J 2 bases, leaving 7 bases between the germline ends. This CDR3 region has 14 residues. CDR1 and CDR2 from the germline V gene are MNHNS and SASEGT.

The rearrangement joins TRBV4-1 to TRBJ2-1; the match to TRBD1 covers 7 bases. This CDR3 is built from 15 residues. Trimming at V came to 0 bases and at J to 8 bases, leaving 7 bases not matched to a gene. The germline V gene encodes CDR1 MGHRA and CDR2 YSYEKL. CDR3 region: CASSQEGRGWDEQFF. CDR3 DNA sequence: TGCGCCAGCAGCCAAGAGGGCAGGGGGTGGGATGAGCAGTTCTTC.

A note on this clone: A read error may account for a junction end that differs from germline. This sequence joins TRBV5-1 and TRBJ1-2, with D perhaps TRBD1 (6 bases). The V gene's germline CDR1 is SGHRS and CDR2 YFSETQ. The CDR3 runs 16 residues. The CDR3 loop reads CASSLSTGSSRYGYIF. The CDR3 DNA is TGCGCCAGCAGCTTGTCTACAGGGAGCTCGCGCTATGGCTACATCTTC.